This T cell receptor (beta chain) was identified in a study of shared clonotypes between healthy human individuals. CD8 cells classed as naive were CD45RO-negative and positively selected for CCR7, excluding terminally differentiated effector memory CD45RA+ cells. Assay used: immunoSEQ multiplex PCR; TCRdb lists only in-frame clones, some missing. The data contain hundreds of thousands of clones, approximately 95% of them singletons. This CDR3 comprises 14 residues. V lost 6 bases, J lost 1 base, and 3 bases stayed unmatched. The germline gives CDR1 MDHEN, CDR2 SYDVKM. The sample comprised naive CD8+ T cells sorted from blood. The V gene is TRBV28, the J gene TRBJ1-2, with TRBD1 matching over 9 bases. The TCR originated in a woman under 40 in good health. CDR3 protein: CASRMTGGNYGYTF. CDR3 coding DNA: TGTGCCAGCAGGATGACAGGGGGTAACTATGGCTACACCTTC.